This T cell receptor (beta chain) appears in the sequencing data of a study of PD-1 blockade in classical Hodgkin lymphoma. About the research overall: The nivolumab dose that patients received was 3 mg/kg, given intravenously every 2 weeks. Findings of the study overall: Complete responders matched newly diagnosed patients in baseline diversity. Newly diagnosed patients reportedly trailed healthy donors in baseline TCR diversity.

Following autologous stem cell transplantation, relapse occurred in every patient, and exposure to brentuximab vedotin varied. Classification of best responses gave complete response, partial response or progressive disease. To note about this clone: The antigen is not known.

The CDR3 covers 14 residues. CDR1 and CDR2 from the germline V gene are PRHDT and FYEKMQ (reference sequence). The junction had 3 bases not matched to a gene; V was cut back by 4 bases and J by 3 bases. Only in-frame clones appear in the TCRdb table, and some are missing; sequencing was by immunoSEQ multiplex PCR. This repertoire shows about 54,000 clones, more than 85% found once; its top ten account for 10%. The TCR was taken from a human donor with classical Hodgkin lymphoma. The chain recombines TRBV13 with TRBJ1-2; 9 bases are shared with TRBD1. The source material was peripheral blood mononuclear cells (PBMCs), sampled before the second cycle of nivolumab. CDR3 in amino acids: CASSYRGRDYGYTF. The CDR3 DNA reads TGTGCCAGCAGCTACAGGGGGCGCGACTATGGCTACACCTTC.